This is a list of T cell receptor beta chains from one sample in a study of T cells in Graves' hyperthyroidism and ophthalmopathy. MiXCR, run by TCRdb on the multiplex PCR reads, gives a single entry per CDR3 protein. This sample has nearly 600,000 distinct CDR3 sequences; 13% to 15% occur once, and the top ten carry 7.1%. The sample taken for sequencing was blood. Source of these receptors: a woman aged 18 to 35 with Graves' ophthalmopathy. CDR3s include the opening cysteine and the closing phenylalanine or tryptophan. The order of the fields is D gene, V gene, J gene, clone size, CDR3 DNA, CDR3 protein. A D gene is named only where the DNA matches it firmly. Only part of the rows carry a size: once, few, many, or a class if the clone is expanded.

>TRBD2|TRBV19|TRBJ2-1|.
TGTGCCAGTAGTCCCTCGACTAGCGGGAGGGGTAGGGGGCACAATGAGCAGTTCTTC
CASSPSTSGRGRGHNEQFF
>TRBD1|TRBV4-2|TRBJ1-1|many
TGTGCCAGCAGCCTTGGGACAGGGGTGGGCACTGAAGCTTTCTTT
CASSLGTGVGTEAFF
>.|TRBV7-9|TRBJ2-5|many
TGTGCCAGCAGCGCCATGGGTGGGGGAGGAGAGACCCAGTACTTC
CASSAMGGGGETQYF
>TRBD1|TRBV11-2|TRBJ2-5|many
TGTGCCAGCACCCCCGGGACAGGTTTCCAAGAGACCCAGTACTTC
CASTPGTGFQETQYF
>.|TRBV28|TRBJ2-7|many
TGTGCCAGCAGTTTTTCTAGGGCAGCAGCCTACGAGCAGTACTTC
CASSFSRAAAYEQYF
>TRBD2|TRBV4-2|TRBJ2-1|many
TGTGCCAGCAGCCAAGAGTGGTGGGCTAGCGGGAGGGCCCTCTACAATGAGCAGTTCTTC
CASSQEWWASGRALYNEQFF
>.|TRBV27|TRBJ1-6|.
TGTGCCAGCAACTTTGGTCTCGGAGGAACTAATTCACCCCTCCACTTT
CASNFGLGGTNSPLHF
>TRBD2|TRBV5-6|TRBJ2-3|many
TGTGCCAGCAGCTCGGGGACTAACCCGACCACAGATACGCAGTATTTT
CASSSGTNPTTDTQYF
>TRBD1|TRBV20-1|TRBJ2-5|many
TGCAGTGCTAGAACCAGGGGGCTAAGCGAGACCCAGTACTTC
CSARTRGLSETQYF
>.|TRBV20-1|TRBJ2-7|many
TGCAGTCAAACAACGCTAGACAGTGACTCCTACGAGCAGTACTTC
CSQTTLDSDSYEQYF